The 21 T cell receptor beta chains below come from one sample, sequenced in a study of blood T cells in healthy people across ages. A sample-barcoded 5' primer and a J-beta primer mix were used in a second PCR of roughly 7 to 11 cycles. TCRdb re-derived calls from the 5' RACE reads in MiXCR, one entry per CDR3 protein. The sample records about 900,000 distinct CDR3 sequences, 62% being singletons. The specimen was blood. Source of these receptors: a man aged 25 to 45 in good health.

This clonotype came up many times. V and J are TRBV29-1 and TRBJ2-1, with 7 bases that match TRBD2. This CDR3 has 13 residues. Trimming at V came to 7 bases and at J to 4 bases, leaving 7 bases not matched to a gene. Germline V gene data show CDR1 as SQVTM and CDR2 as ANQGSEA. The DNA for the CDR3 is TGCAGCGCCCCAGGGCGGGGGTACAATGAGCAGTTCTTC. Residues: CSAPGRGYNEQFF.

The chain couples TRBV5-1 to TRBJ1-2; the D is unclear. The CDR3 sequence is 15 residues long. CDR1 SGHRS and CDR2 YFSETQ come from the germline V gene. CDR3 in DNA: TGCGCAACACAAACGATACCAGGTTCGTTTCGGGGCTACACCTTC. Translation gives CATQTIPGSFRGYTF.

The chain has TRBV29-1 and TRBJ1-2, with a weak D call TRBD1 (5 bases). The CDR3 loop spans 14 amino acids. Germline V gene lookup returns CDR1 SQVTM and CDR2 ANQGSEA. Trimming left V 3 bases short and J 8 bases short, with 19 bases between. The CDR3 loop reads CSVEIAGRGDGYTF. CDR3 DNA: TGCAGCGTTGAGATCGCGGGGAGAGGGGACGGCTACACCTTC.

The rearrangement joins TRBV7-3 to TRBJ2-1; D may correspond to TRBD1 or TRBD2 (5 bases each). The CDR3 is 15 residues long. In germline, CDR1 is SGHTA, CDR2 FQGTGA. V was cut by 5 bases and J by 5 bases, with 16 bases left in between. In DNA, the CDR3 is TGTGCCAGCAGCCCCCTGGGGCAGGGAGACAATGAGCAGTTCTTC. This gives the protein CASSPLGQGDNEQFF.

The rearrangement joins TRBV9 to TRBJ2-1, with D perhaps matching TRBD1 (6 bases). V was shortened by 0 bases and J by 1 base, with 11 bases between the two germline ends. The CDR3 is 16 residues long. Germline V gene lookup returns CDR1 SGDLS and CDR2 YYNGEE. The CDR3 reads CASSVATGFSYNEQFF. CDR3 DNA: TGTGCCAGCAGCGTAGCAACAGGGTTTTCCTACAATGAGCAGTTCTTC.

The rearrangement links TRBV2 to TRBJ2-1, with TRBD2 matching over 8 bases. Trimming at V came to 6 bases and at J to 7 bases, leaving 5 bases not matched to a gene. CDR1 SNHLY and CDR2 FYNNEI come from the germline V gene. CDR3 length equals 13 residues. CDR3 in DNA: TGTGCCAGCAGCGGGGGGGCGAGGAATGAGCAGTTCTTC. Translated: CASSGGARNEQFF.

This clonotype was picked up a small number of times. This chain joins TRBV5-1 and TRBJ2-5; TRBD2 agrees at 8 bases. The germline gives CDR1 SGHRS, CDR2 YFSETQ. Trimming cost V 3 bases and J 5 bases; bases outside gene matches: 6. This CDR3 contains 14 residues. CDR3 sequence (DNA): TGCGCCAGCAGCTCTTCTGGCGGGGGGGAGACCCAGTACTTC. This codes for CASSSSGGGETQYF.

The V gene is TRBV7-2, the J gene TRBJ1-5; the D is unclear. Germline-derived CDR1 and CDR2 are SGHTA and FQGNSA. V dropped 4 bases and J dropped 4 bases, with 14 bases sitting between them. The CDR3 has 15 amino acids. As DNA, the CDR3 is TGTGCCAGCAGCTCCCCCGGGTCCTCTAATCAGCCCCAGCATTTT. As protein: CASSSPGSSNQPQHF.

The rearrangement links TRBV6-5 to TRBJ2-3; the match to TRBD2 covers 12 bases. Germline CDR1 reads MNHEY; CDR2 reads SVGAGI. Trimming at V came to 3 bases and at J to 5 bases, leaving 6 bases not matched to a gene. The length of the CDR3 is 16 residues. DNA of the CDR3: TGTGCCAGCAGTTATCGCCTAGCGGGGGGGCGAGATACGCAGTATTTT. Encoded protein: CASSYRLAGGRDTQYF.

The V call is TRBV11-2, the J call TRBJ1-2; possibly TRBD1 for D (5 bases). With 4 bases removed from V and 7 bases from J, the gap between germline ends came to 19 bases. Looked up from germline, CDR1 is SGHAT and CDR2 is FQNNGV. The CDR3 length is 15 residues. The CDR3: CASSSARDTSFGYTF. DNA of the CDR3: TGTGCCAGCAGCTCAGCCAGGGATACGTCTTTTGGCTACACCTTC.

This chain connects TRBV4-3 to TRBJ2-3; D could derive from TRBD1 or TRBD2 (5 bases each). Trimming cost V 3 bases and J 11 bases, with 15 bases left between them. This CDR3 contains 13 residues. Germline values: CDR1 LGHNA, CDR2 YSLEER. This CDR3 is CASSHGGPKGQYF. The CDR3 DNA reads as TGCGCCAGCAGCCATGGGGGACCCAAGGGGCAGTATTTT.

The V and J genes are TRBV27 and TRBJ1-2; maybe TRBD1 (6 bases). The length of the CDR3 is 14 residues. The V end lost 3 bases, the J end lost 7 bases, and 15 bases lay between the germline ends. Germline V gene data show CDR1 as MNHEY and CDR2 as SMNVEV (reference sequence). The CDR3 nucleotides are TGTGCCAGCAGTTTCCTACAGGGAAGTAGTGGCTACACCTTC. Its translation is CASSFLQGSSGYTF.

The DNA for the CDR3 is TGTGCCAGCAGCTTGGCGATGGGACAGGTTTTCTCTGGGGCCAACGTCCTGACTTTC. Protein product: CASSLAMGQVFSGANVLTF. The gene calls are TRBV7-2 and TRBJ2-6, with 8 bases fitting TRBD1. The CDR3 loop spans 19 amino acids. Germline V gene sequence: CDR1 SGHTA, CDR2 FQGNSA. After removal of 3 bases from V and 0 bases from J, the junction contained 10 bases not matched to a gene.

The chain has TRBV9 and TRBJ2-2, with TRBD2 identical over 8 bases. The CDR3 runs to 13 residues. The V segment lost 7 bases and the J segment 5 bases; nucleotides outside the gene matches: 4. CDR1 and CDR2 from the germline V gene are SGDLS and YYNGEE. The CDR3 reads CASGRGGTGELFF. Here the CDR3 DNA reads TGTGCCAGCGGACGGGGGGGGACCGGGGAGCTGTTTTTT. Full variable domain (remainder filled in from reference TRBV9 and TRBJ2-2): DSGVTQTPKHLITATGQRVTLRCSPRSGDLSVYWYQQSLDQGLQFLIQYYNGEERAKGNILERFSAQQFPDLHSELNLSSLELGDSALYFCASGRGGTGELFFGEGSRLTVL.

This chain links TRBV13 with TRBJ2-1, with TRBD2 as a possible D gene (6 bases). Germline assignment: CDR1 PRHDT and CDR2 FYEKMQ (reference sequence). With 5 bases removed from V and 9 bases from J, the gap between germline ends came to 14 bases. CDR3 size: 13 residues. The CDR3 loop is CASSGGVGGEQFF. The CDR3 DNA is TGTGCCAGCAGCGGAGGGGTCGGGGGTGAGCAGTTCTTC.

CDR3 protein: CATAGLAENIQYF. DNA for the CDR3: TGTGCCACCGCGGGGCTAGCGGAGAACATTCAGTACTTC. The rearrangement joins TRBV15 to TRBJ2-7; 7 bases agree with TRBD2. Matching the DNA end better, TRBJ2-4 makes the J call doubtful. Per the germline V gene, CDR1 is LNHNV and CDR2 is YYDKDF (reference sequence). CDR3 length: 13 residues.

This rearrangement joins TRBV20-1 to TRBJ2-3; D is perhaps TRBD1 (6 bases). Trimming shortened V by 2 bases and J by 0 bases, and 12 bases separated the two germline ends. The germline CDR1 and CDR2 sequences are DFQATT and SNEGSKA (reference sequence). CDR3 length: 15 residues. CDR3 nucleotide sequence: TGCAGTGCTAGACTTGACAGGCAAAGCACAGATACGCAGTATTTT. Protein product: CSARLDRQSTDTQYF.

The rearrangement links TRBV11-3 to TRBJ2-7; 13 bases align to TRBD2. The CDR3 has 15 amino acids. With V trimmed by 5 bases and J by 10 bases, 11 bases remained unmatched. Per the germline V gene, CDR1 is SGHNT and CDR2 is YENEEA. This chain's CDR3 is CASSADPGTSGVQYF. CDR3 DNA sequence: TGTGCCAGCAGCGCGGATCCCGGGACTAGCGGGGTTCAGTACTTC.

This chain links TRBV28 with TRBJ2-3; tentative D call: TRBD1 (6 bases). Germline V gene sequence: CDR1 MDHEN, CDR2 SYDVKM. This CDR3 contains 15 residues. Between the trimmed V and J ends, which lost 5 bases and 2 bases, there was a span of 14 bases. The CDR3 DNA sequence: TGTGCCAGCAGTCCCCGGACAGCTTTCACAGATACGCAGTATTTT. Translating gives CASSPRTAFTDTQYF.

The CDR3 loop reads CASSPKGAAVTEAFF. The CDR3 DNA is TGTGCCAGCAGTCCAAAGGGGGCGGCGGTGACTGAAGCTTTCTTT. The chain uses TRBV27 and TRBJ1-1; 7 bases fit TRBD1. Per the germline V gene, CDR1 is MNHEY and CDR2 is SMNVEV (reference sequence). V trimming: 5 bases; J trimming: 5 bases; junction bases outside the gene matches: 11. There are 15 residues in the CDR3.

This clonotype was observed at least ten times. The rearrangement links TRBV20-1 to TRBJ1-6; 7 bases fit TRBD1. CDR1 is DFQATT and CDR2 is SNEGSKA in the germline V gene (reference sequence). Trimming cost V 2 bases and J 10 bases; bases outside gene matches: 8. The CDR3 runs to 14 residues. The DNA for the CDR3 is TGCAGTGCTAGACCGGGACAGACCTTATCACCCCTCCACTTT. As protein: CSARPGQTLSPLHF.